A selection of T cell receptor beta chains follows, all from one sample in a study of shared clonotypes between healthy human individuals. Some clones are missing from TCRdb's copy, which holds only in-frame ones; the method was immunoSEQ multiplex PCR. The repertoire holds approximately 2.1 million clones, with approximately 93% as singletons. The sequenced sample consisted of naive CD4+ T cells from PBMCs. The receptor source for this set is a young man in good health. Some clones in this sample may be carry-over from other donors' samples. CDR3s include the opening cysteine and the closing phenylalanine or tryptophan. Each record gives: V gene, clone size, D gene, J gene, CDR3 DNA, CDR3 protein. A D gene is named only where the DNA matches it firmly. Size is stated for part of the rows, as once, few or many counts, or as a class when the clone is expanded.

TRBV29-1	-	-	TRBJ2-7	TGCAGCGTTGGGGCAGGGATCGGCGAGCAGTACTTC	CSVGAGIGEQYF
TRBV27	-	TRBD1	TRBJ1-5	TGTGCCAGCAGTTTATGGGCCGACAGGGGAAATCAGCCCCAGCATTTT	CASSLWADRGNQPQHF
TRBV28	-	-	TRBJ2-1	TGTGCCAGCAGTCTAACTTGGTCCAGCTCCTACAATGAGCAGTTCTTC	CASSLTWSSSYNEQFF
TRBV4-1	-	-	TRBJ2-1	TGCGCCAGCAGCCCCCCACTGCGATCGGTCGATGAGCAGTTCTTC	CASSPPLRSVDEQFF
TRBV11-1	-	TRBD2	TRBJ2-1	TGTGCCAGCAGCCGCTGGGGCGGGAGGGACAATGAGCAGTTCTTC	CASSRWGGRDNEQFF
TRBV29-1	-	TRBD2	TRBJ2-3	TGCAGCGCCGCGGGGGGGAGGGCCGCGACAGATACGCAGTATTTT	CSAAGGRAATDTQYF
TRBV28	-	-	TRBJ2-6	TGTGCCAGCAGCTCCCTCTCCCGCCCCTCTGGGGCCAACGTCCTGACTTTC	CASSSLSRPSGANVLTF
TRBV6-5	once	TRBD1	TRBJ1-1	TGTGCCAGCAGCCTGATGGGACAGGGCGTCACTGAAGCTTTCTTT	CASSLMGQGVTEAFF
TRBV9	once	-	TRBJ1-2	TGTGCCAGCAGCGTGAACCCCATAGGATCAGGGGATTATGGCTACACCTTC	CASSVNPIGSGDYGYTF
TRBV27	-	TRBD1	TRBJ2-2	TGTGCCAGCAGGCCCGGGACAGGGTTAGTTGCGAACACCGGGGAGCTGTTTTTT	CASRPGTGLVANTGELFF